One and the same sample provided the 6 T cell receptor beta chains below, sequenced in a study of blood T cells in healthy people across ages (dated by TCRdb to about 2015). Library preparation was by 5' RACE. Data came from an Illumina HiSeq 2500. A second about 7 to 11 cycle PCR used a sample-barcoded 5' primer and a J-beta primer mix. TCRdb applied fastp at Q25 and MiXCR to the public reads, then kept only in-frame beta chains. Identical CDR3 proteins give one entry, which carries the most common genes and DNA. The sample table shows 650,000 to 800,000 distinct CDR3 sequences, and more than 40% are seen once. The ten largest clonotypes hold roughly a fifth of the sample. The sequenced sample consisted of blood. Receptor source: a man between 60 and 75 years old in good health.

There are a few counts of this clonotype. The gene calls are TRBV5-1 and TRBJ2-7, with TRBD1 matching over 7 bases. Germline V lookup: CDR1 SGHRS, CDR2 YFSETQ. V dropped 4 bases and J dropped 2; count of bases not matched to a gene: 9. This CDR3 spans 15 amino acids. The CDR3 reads CASSSGQVNPYEQYF. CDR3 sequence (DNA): TGCGCCAGCAGCAGCGGACAGGTAAACCCCTACGAGCAGTACTTC. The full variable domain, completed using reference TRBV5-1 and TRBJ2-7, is KAGVTQTPRYLIKTRGQQVTLSCSPISGHRSVSWYQQTPGQGLQFLFEYFSETQRNKGNFPGRFSGRQFSNSRSEMNVSTLELGDSALYLCASSSGQVNPYEQYFGPGTRLTVT.

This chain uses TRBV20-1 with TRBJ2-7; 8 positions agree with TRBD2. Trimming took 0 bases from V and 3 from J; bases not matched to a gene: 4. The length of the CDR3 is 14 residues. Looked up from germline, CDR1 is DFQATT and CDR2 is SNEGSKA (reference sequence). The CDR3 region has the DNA TGCAGTGCTAGAGATCTGAGCGGGGGCTACGAGCAGTACTTC. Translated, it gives CSARDLSGGYEQYF.

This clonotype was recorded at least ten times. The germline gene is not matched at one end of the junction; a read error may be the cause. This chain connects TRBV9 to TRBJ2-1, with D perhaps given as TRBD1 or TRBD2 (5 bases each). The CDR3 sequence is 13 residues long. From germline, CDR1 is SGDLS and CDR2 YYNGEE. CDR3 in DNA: TGTGCCAGCAGTGTAGGTGGGGGTAATGAGCAGTTCTTC. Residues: CASSVGGGNEQFF.

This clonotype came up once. CDR3 protein: CASSNDRGSNEQFF. CDR3 nucleotide sequence: TGTGCCAGCTCAAACGACAGGGGAAGCAATGAGCAGTTCTTC. The gene calls are TRBV11-3 and TRBJ2-1, with 8 nucleotides matching TRBD1. The CDR3 contains 14 residues. The germline V gene has CDR1 SGHNT and CDR2 YENEEA. The V segment lost 8 bases and the J segment 6 bases; nucleotides outside the gene matches: 9.

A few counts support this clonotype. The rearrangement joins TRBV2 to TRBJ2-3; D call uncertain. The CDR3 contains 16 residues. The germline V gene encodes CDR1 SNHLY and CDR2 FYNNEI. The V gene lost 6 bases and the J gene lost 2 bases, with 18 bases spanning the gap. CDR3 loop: CASRPPLQIITDTQYF. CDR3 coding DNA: TGTGCCAGCAGGCCTCCCTTACAGATTATCACAGATACGCAGTATTTT.

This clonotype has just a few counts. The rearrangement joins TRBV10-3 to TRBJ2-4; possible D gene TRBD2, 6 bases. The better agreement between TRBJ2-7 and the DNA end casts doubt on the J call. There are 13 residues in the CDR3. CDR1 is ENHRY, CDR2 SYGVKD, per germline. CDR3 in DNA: TGTGCCATCAGTGTTCTTAAGGAGGGCGAGCAGTACTTC. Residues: CAISVLKEGEQYF.